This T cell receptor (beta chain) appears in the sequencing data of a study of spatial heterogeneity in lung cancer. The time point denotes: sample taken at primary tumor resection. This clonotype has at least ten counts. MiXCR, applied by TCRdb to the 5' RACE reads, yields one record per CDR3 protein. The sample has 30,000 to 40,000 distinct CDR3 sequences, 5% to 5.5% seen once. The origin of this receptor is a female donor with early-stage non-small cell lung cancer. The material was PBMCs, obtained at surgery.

The CDR3 region is CASSQDMVDRENTEAFF. The CDR3 nucleotides are TGCGCCAGCAGCCAAGATATGGTGGACAGGGAGAACACTGAAGCTTTCTTT. V usage is TRBV4-3 and J usage is TRBJ1-1, with 8 bases identical to TRBD1. Per the germline V gene, CDR1 is LGHNA and CDR2 is YSLEER. V dropped 0 bases and J dropped 1; count of bases not matched to a gene: 7. The CDR3 has 17 amino acids.